This T cell receptor (beta chain) was sequenced during a study of CD8 T cells in ankylosing spondylitis (dated by TCRdb to between 2016 and 2019). Regarding the research as a whole: To find TCR variants linked to disease, the study profiled T cell receptor beta repertoires in ankylosing spondylitis patients and healthy donors. Peripheral blood samples were taken, and synovial fluid was additionally collected from ankylosing spondylitis patients. The full study cohort was made up of 20 to 25 ankylosing spondylitis patients and over 90 healthy donors.

From a lookup of the germline V gene, CDR1 and CDR2 are MDHEN and SYDVKM. Measured from the cysteine to the phenylalanine, the CDR3 is 13 residues long. Left in the record is the CDR3 DNA by itself, 39 bases read in frame from the first base. Trimming takes 3 bases from V and 4 bases from J, and the germline ends sit 9 bases apart. Broader findings and caveats from the paper: A CD8+ phenotype was shown by the disease-linked clones, which were found at relatively low frequencies in peripheral blood. Some motif variants were previously reported in synovial fluid and blood of reactive arthritis patients, suggesting common disease-initiation mechanisms. The disease-linked clones were reported as significantly enriched in matched synovial fluid samples from ankylosing spondylitis patients. A TCR beta motif of several highly homologous amino acid variants appeared characteristic of blood from ankylosing spondylitis patients.

This clonotype was counted ten times or more. Its antigen is not yet known. No clone much larger than this one lies a single base away; base qualities are absent. The data were produced on an Illumina HiSeq 2500. Quantitative 5'-RACE with molecular barcodes was used to prepare TCR beta libraries. The authors processed their data as follows. To identify disease-linked TCR variants, a new computational method was used, one built on a probabilistic model of VDJ rearrangement. TCRdb redid the processing of the public reads, applying fastp at Q25 and MiXCR, and retained in-frame beta chains. When rows share a CDR3 protein, they turn into one entry using the most common DNA and genes. The V and J calls shown here were made by TCRdb, not taken from the authors' results. The sample profile shows some 200,000 distinct CDR3 sequences; 20% to 30% of them were found once. The top ten clonotypes cover around 6.3% of the sample.

Source material: blood, either unsorted or a sorted T cell fraction (not recorded which). The receptor was isolated from a male donor with ankylosing spondylitis or in good health (not recorded which). The chain links TRBV28 with TRBJ1-1; the D gene is perhaps TRBD1, from 6 matching bases. The nucleotide sequence is TGTGCCAGCAGTTTGCAGGGGAGCACTGAAGCTTTCTTT. Protein translation: CASSLQGSTEAFF.